These T cell receptor beta chains were read from a single sample in a study of cytomegalovirus exposure and HLA in healthy donors. Profiled with immunoSEQ multiplex PCR; TCRdb holds only in-frame clones, not every one. The sample contains around 130,000 clones, roughly 80% of which appear only once. The sequencing input was PBMCs. These receptors were taken from a woman aged 60-75 years in good health and CMV-seronegative. Each CDR3 is given with its conserved first and last residue. Clone size is given for some rows only: seen once, a few or many times, or a class if the clone is expanded.

abundance: -; v_gene: TRBV25-1; CDR3aa: CASSVRDRGETQYF
abundance: few; v_gene: TRBV19; CDR3aa: CASSSTWTGVETQYF
abundance: -; v_gene: TRBV7-8; CDR3aa: CASSSKFTGTGLRRAEAFF
abundance: -; v_gene: TRBV11-2; CDR3aa: CASSSGGAPSTDTQYF
abundance: -; v_gene: TRBV10-1; CDR3aa: CASSPGHSYEQYF
abundance: -; v_gene: TRBV19; CDR3aa: CASSGGGVSYEQYF
abundance: -; v_gene: TRBV27; CDR3aa: CASSGQGGTEAFF
abundance: few; v_gene: TRBV10-3; CDR3aa: CATGTSADYEQYF
abundance: -; v_gene: TRBV5-1; CDR3aa: CASSPGQGTENTGELLF
abundance: few; v_gene: TRBV7-2; CDR3aa: CASTPRLAGELFF
abundance: -; v_gene: TRBV10-2; CDR3aa: CASRGQGTYEQYF
abundance: -; v_gene: TRBV6-5; CDR3aa: CASSSRKTGENSPLHF
abundance: once; v_gene: TRBV7-3; CDR3aa: CASSLTSPGPYEQYF
abundance: -; v_gene: TRBV2; CDR3aa: CASRPGLAAYEQYF
abundance: -; v_gene: TRBV7-3; CDR3aa: CASSLTRGDTQYF
abundance: -; v_gene: TRBV27; CDR3aa: CASSYQGTDTQYF
abundance: -; v_gene: TRBV7-6; CDR3aa: CASSLRQGRNTEAFF
abundance: few; v_gene: TRBV10-3; CDR3aa: CATEGELNTEAFF
abundance: -; v_gene: TRBV6-5; CDR3aa: CASRTTSGVTYEQYF
abundance: -; v_gene: TRBV15; CDR3aa: CATSRDLYEQYF
abundance: -; v_gene: TRBV19; CDR3aa: CASMEGSAGGEKLFF
abundance: -; v_gene: TRBV30; CDR3aa: CAWSVQPGTSGSGTYEQYF
abundance: -; v_gene: TRBV7-3; CDR3aa: CASSLSGTGELFF
abundance: -; v_gene: TRBV12-1; CDR3aa: CASSSGQGVYNSPLHF
abundance: -; v_gene: TRBV28; CDR3aa: CASSLTWTGEANTDTQYF
abundance: -; v_gene: TRBV2; CDR3aa: CASKSGFTNEKLFF
abundance: -; v_gene: TRBV11-2; CDR3aa: CASSLDQGENIQYF
abundance: -; v_gene: TRBV19; CDR3aa: CASSMGQGDLSNQPQHF
abundance: -; v_gene: TRBV27; CDR3aa: CASSPRGDRRKEKLFF
abundance: few; v_gene: TRBV7-2; CDR3aa: CASSSQGAGELFF
abundance: -; v_gene: TRBV2; CDR3aa: CASTPSKAAGVEQYF
abundance: few; v_gene: TRBV19; CDR3aa: CASSIGGGGTEAFF
abundance: -; v_gene: TRBV5-1; CDR3aa: CASAEPGLAGVEEQYF
abundance: -; v_gene: TRBV12-2; CDR3aa: CASRLVLGRETDTQYF
abundance: -; v_gene: TRBV5-4; CDR3aa: CASSLGQGAYEQYF
abundance: -; v_gene: TRBV30; CDR3aa: CAWSDFADNSYNEQFF
abundance: few; v_gene: TRBV6-5; CDR3aa: CASSYSAGGLYNEQFF
abundance: few; v_gene: TRBV28; CDR3aa: CASRDSSGMVRETQYF
abundance: -; v_gene: TRBV19; CDR3aa: CASSSPGTGDTPGYTF
abundance: -; v_gene: TRBV28; CDR3aa: CASIRSTDDGYTF
abundance: once; v_gene: TRBV27; CDR3aa: CASSLTSGLAKNIQYF
abundance: -; v_gene: TRBV2; CDR3aa: CASTSAWADTQYF
abundance: -; v_gene: TRBV13; CDR3aa: CASSLGADQETQYF
abundance: -; v_gene: TRBV2; CDR3aa: CASRDSTVAGELFF
abundance: -; v_gene: TRBV4-2; CDR3aa: CASSQVVTGPYEQYF
abundance: -; v_gene: TRBV7-9; CDR3aa: CASSFLGGWSTDPDGYTF
abundance: once; v_gene: TRBV4-1; CDR3aa: CASSQAGQGGSPLHF
abundance: -; v_gene: TRBV4-2; CDR3aa: CASSQDRRGGTEAFF